Shown below are 14 T cell receptor beta chains from a single sample sequenced in a study of cytomegalovirus exposure and HLA in healthy donors. Data came from immunoSEQ multiplex PCR; TCRdb stores just in-frame clones and leaves some out. The sample holds 150,000 to 200,000 clones, just under 90% seen once. Sequences were obtained from PBMCs. These TCRs come from a woman aged 25 to 45 in good health and CMV-seronegative.

CDR3 sequence: CASSWGGTSGGASYEQYF. The CDR3 nucleotides are TGTGCCAGCAGCTGGGGCGGGACTAGCGGGGGGGCTTCCTACGAGCAGTACTTC. The chain employs TRBV5-4 and TRBJ2-7; 16 bases fit TRBD2. The germline V gene encodes CDR1 SGHNT and CDR2 YYREEE (reference sequence). This CDR3 contains 18 residues. Trimming removed 3 bases from V and 1 base from J; junction bases left unmatched: 7.

Only a few counts were recorded for this clone. The V and J genes are TRBV4-1 and TRBJ1-2, with D perhaps TRBD1 (6 bases). The V end lost 6 bases, the J end lost 6 bases, and 14 bases lay between the germline ends. CDR3 length: 13 residues. Germline V CDR1 and CDR2: MGHRA, YSYEKL. The CDR3 is CASSRTDRDGYTF. The CDR3 DNA reads TGCGCCAGCAGTCGGACAGACCGAGATGGCTACACCTTC.

The rearrangement uses TRBV19 and TRBJ2-2; 7 bases align to TRBD2. Trimming removed 6 bases from V and 4 bases from J; junction bases left unmatched: 17. Germline V lookup: CDR1 LNHDA, CDR2 SQIVND (reference sequence). This CDR3 comprises 18 residues. CDR3 in DNA: TGTGCCAGTAGCCCCTACCGCCGGTCTGGGGGGGGCACCGGGGAGCTGTTTTTT. Protein: CASSPYRRSGGGTGELFF.

The J gene is TRBJ2-3, the V gene TRBV6-1, with 8 nucleotides matching TRBD2. The J segment lost 5 bases and the V segment lost 3 bases, leaving 4 bases of the junction unmatched. Per germline, CDR1 MNHNS and CDR2 SASEGT. The CDR3 runs 14 residues. In nucleotides, the CDR3 is TGTGCCAGCAGTGACGGGGGGGCTGGAGATACGCAGTATTTT. This gives the protein CASSDGGAGDTQYF.

The V call is TRBV27, the J call TRBJ1-6, with D perhaps TRBD1 (6 bases). The V end was cut by 1 base, the J end by 4 bases, with 11 bases between. CDR1 and CDR2 (germline): MNHEY, SMNVEV (reference sequence). The CDR3 runs 16 residues. CDR3 loop: CASSLLTGQYNSPLHF. The CDR3 bases are TGTGCCAGCAGTTTATTGACTGGACAGTATAATTCACCCCTCCACTTT.

The chain uses TRBV4-1 and TRBJ2-3; 10 bases line up with TRBD2. V lost 6 bases, J lost 4 bases, and 7 bases stayed unmatched. Germline CDR1 reads MGHRA; CDR2 reads YSYEKL. The CDR3 has 15 residues. The CDR3 DNA is TGCGCCAGCAGTCTCAGCGGGGGGGCCGCAGATACGCAGTATTTT. Its translation: CASSLSGGAADTQYF.

This chain uses TRBV9 with TRBJ2-3, with 7 bases fitting TRBD2. The V segment lost 0 bases and the J segment 6 bases; nucleotides outside the gene matches: 10. The length of the CDR3 is 16 residues. Germline CDR1 is SGDLS and CDR2 is YYNGEE. Here the CDR3 DNA reads TGTGCCAGCAGCGTAGCTCCGGGGGGATTAATTGATACGCAGTATTTT. Protein product: CASSVAPGGLIDTQYF.

The chain recombines TRBV25-1 with TRBJ2-5; maybe TRBD2 (7 bases). Germline V lookup: CDR1 MGHDK, CDR2 SYGVNS. Between the trimmed V and J ends, which lost 2 bases and 5 bases, there was a span of 12 bases. This CDR3 contains 14 residues. The CDR3 loop reads CASSEAGAGETQYF. CDR3 sequence (DNA): TGTGCCAGCAGTGAAGCGGGGGCGGGGGAGACCCAGTACTTC.

The chain uses TRBV4-1 and TRBJ1-6; TRBD1 aligns across 11 bases. Trimming cost V 5 bases and J 7 bases; bases outside gene matches: 7. The CDR3 has 16 amino acids. CDR1 is MGHRA, CDR2 YSYEKL, per germline. This chain's CDR3 is CASSESGQGGNSPLHF. CDR3 DNA sequence: TGCGCCAGCAGCGAATCGGGACAGGGGGGAAATTCACCCCTCCACTTT.

The chain recombines TRBV25-1 with TRBJ2-1; D may be TRBD1 (6 bases). CDR1 and CDR2 from the germline V gene are MGHDK and SYGVNS. The CDR3 has 15 residues. V was trimmed by 2 bases and J by 5 bases, leaving 13 bases between them. The CDR3 region is CASSERGGVNNEQFF. The DNA for the CDR3 is TGTGCCAGCAGTGAAAGAGGGGGTGTCAACAATGAGCAGTTCTTC.

The J gene is TRBJ2-1, the V gene TRBV5-6; TRBD2 matches 14 bases. Trimming at V came to 2 bases and at J to 15 bases, leaving 10 bases not matched to a gene. The CDR3 runs 15 residues. Germline V CDR1 and CDR2: SGHDT, YYEEEE. The CDR3: CASSFPGLAGVSPFF. The CDR3 DNA is TGTGCCAGCAGCTTTCCGGGACTAGCGGGGGTGTCCCCGTTCTTC. The full variable domain, rest sourced from reference TRBV5-6 and TRBJ2-1, is DAGVTQSPTHLIKTRGQQVTLRCSPKSGHDTVSWYQQALGQGPQFIFQYYEEEERQRGNFPDRFSGHQFPNYSSELNVNALLLGDSALYLCASSFPGLAGVSPFFGPGTRLTVL.

This clone was detected a few times. The chain couples TRBV6-1 to TRBJ1-6; D is perhaps TRBD1 (6 bases). The length of the CDR3 is 14 residues. V was cut by 6 bases and J by 8 bases, with 14 bases left in between. Germline V gene data show CDR1 as MNHNS and CDR2 as SASEGT. CDR3 nucleotides: TGTGCCAGCAGAGCGGCAGGGGAATATTCACCCCTCCACTTT. Translation gives CASRAAGEYSPLHF.

The chain couples TRBV6-6 to TRBJ1-2; 8 nucleotides align to TRBD1. CDR3 length: 15 residues. Looked up from germline, CDR1 is MNHNY and CDR2 is SVGAGI (reference sequence). Trimming cost V 6 bases and J 2 bases; bases outside gene matches: 8. The CDR3 DNA reads as TGTGCCAGCAGCCAGGACAGGGCTGGGAACTATGGCTACACCTTC. Translating it yields CASSQDRAGNYGYTF.

The CDR3 loop reads CASSPRETDTQYF. The CDR3 region has the DNA TGTGCCAGCAGCCCCCGGGAGACAGATACGCAGTATTTT. The genes are TRBV7-9 and TRBJ2-3; possibly TRBD2 for D (6 bases). CDR3 size: 13 residues. The germline V and J ends were trimmed by 5 bases and 3 bases, with 9 bases remaining between them. In germline, CDR1 is SEHNR, CDR2 FQNEAQ (reference sequence).